Listed here are 15 T cell receptor beta chains from one sample, sequenced in a study of T cells in Graves' hyperthyroidism and ophthalmopathy. Template material for amplifying TCR beta CDR3 regions consisted of RNA transcripts. TCR CDR3 underwent first-round RT-PCR with the HTBI primer set. MiXCR, run by TCRdb on the multiplex PCR reads, gives a single entry per CDR3 protein. The profile shows under 350,000 distinct CDR3 sequences, 15% to 20% of them singletons. The sequenced sample consisted of blood. These receptors came from a woman aged 55-70 years with Graves' ophthalmopathy.

Ten or more counts support this clonotype. The V and J genes are TRBV2 and TRBJ2-5; possible D gene TRBD1, 7 bases. The germline V gene has CDR1 SNHLY and CDR2 FYNNEI. Trimming took 2 bases from V and 5 from J, leaving 15 bases between them. The CDR3 loop spans 15 amino acids. In DNA, the CDR3 is TGTGCCAGCAGTGAACAGGGGGGCCCCCGCGAGACCCAGTACTTC. Translated, it gives CASSEQGGPRETQYF.

CDR3 region: CSAMTSGGYYNEQFF. In DNA form, the CDR3 reads TGCAGTGCCATGACTAGCGGGGGGTACTACAATGAGCAGTTCTTC. The chain links TRBV20-1 to TRBJ2-1; 13 bases align to TRBD2. V lost 6 bases to trimming and J lost 3 bases; unmatched junction nucleotides: 5. Germline values: CDR1 DFQATT, CDR2 SNEGSKA (reference sequence). This CDR3 has 15 residues.

This chain joins TRBV7-9 and TRBJ2-7, with D perhaps TRBD2 (6 bases). The germline V gene has CDR1 SEHNR and CDR2 FQNEAQ (reference sequence). This CDR3 has 17 amino acids. Trimming removed 4 bases at V and 1 base at J, with 20 bases between. CDR3 nucleotide sequence: TGTGCCAGCAGCTACCCCGGGACCCTCGGGGGATCCTACGAGCAGTACTTC. It is translated as CASSYPGTLGGSYEQYF.

At least ten counts were recorded for this clonotype. V and J are TRBV27 and TRBJ1-5; 11 positions match TRBD1. Germline V gene lookup returns CDR1 MNHEY and CDR2 SMNVEV (reference sequence). This CDR3 spans 19 amino acids. The trim removed 5 bases at V and 2 bases at J, leaving 14 bases unmatched. CDR3 region: CASSPTSRTGGYGNQPQHF. The CDR3 coding sequence is TGTGCCAGCAGTCCCACTTCCCGGACAGGGGGCTATGGCAATCAGCCCCAGCATTTT.

This clonotype came up a few times. This rearrangement joins TRBV5-4 to TRBJ2-5, with D possibly matching TRBD1 (6 bases). The V end lost 1 base, the J end lost 5 bases, and 9 bases lay between the germline ends. The CDR3 consists of 13 residues. Germline V gene lookup returns CDR1 SGHNT and CDR2 YYREEE (reference sequence). CDR3 DNA: TGTGCCAGCAGCTTGTGGGGGCGCGAGACCCAGTACTTC. Translation gives CASSLWGRETQYF.

The chain is built from TRBV2 and TRBJ2-2; 12 bases are a match to TRBD1. Trimming cost V 6 bases and J 6 bases; bases outside gene matches: 8. This CDR3 is 16 amino acids long. Germline V lookup: CDR1 SNHLY, CDR2 FYNNEI. CDR3 bases: TGTGCCAGCAGGGGTGGGACAGGGGGCGCCCCCGGGGAGCTGTTTTTT. This sequence encodes CASRGGTGGAPGELFF.

Notes on this clonotype: One base away lies a much larger clone, so this may be a sequencing read error. The chain links TRBV6-5 to TRBJ1-1; D is uncertain. This CDR3 has 13 amino acids. V lost 2 bases to trimming and J lost 3 bases, with 7 bases between them. CDR1 and CDR2 from the germline V gene are MNHEY and SVGAGI. The CDR3 DNA reads TGTGCCAGCAGTTACAGGAATGACACTGAAGCTTTCTTT. Translating it yields CASSYRNDTEAFF.

This chain links TRBV9 with TRBJ1-4, with D maybe TRBD1 (6 bases). V shed 4 bases and J shed 7 bases, with 17 bases lying between them. This CDR3 contains 15 residues. Per germline, CDR1 SGDLS and CDR2 YYNGEE. The CDR3 nucleotides read TGTGCCAGCAGCCTAAGGGGGGGTTCGGTTGAAAAACTGTTTTTT. It translates to CASSLRGGSVEKLFF. Looking up the rest from reference TRBV9 and TRBJ1-4 gives the full variable domain: DSGVTQTPKHLITATGQRVTLRCSPRSGDLSVYWYQQSLDQGLQFLIQYYNGEERAKGNILERFSAQQFPDLHSELNLSSLELGDSALYFCASSLRGGSVEKLFFGSGTQLSVL.

With respect to this clonotype: A much larger clone sits a single nucleotide away, making a read error possible. The rearrangement uses TRBV6-2 or TRBV6-3 and TRBJ2-1; D is uncertain. CDR1 is MNHEY and CDR2 is SVGEGT in the germline V gene. CDR3 size: 14 residues. CDR3 amino acids: CASSYSSGDNGQFF. DNA for the CDR3: TGTGCCAGCAGTTACTCGTCAGGAGACAATGGGCAGTTCTTC.

The sample holds many counts of this clonotype. The chain joins TRBV6-2 or TRBV6-3 to TRBJ1-2; 8 nucleotides align to TRBD1. V lost 2 bases and J lost 5; bases outside the gene matches: 10. The CDR3 length is 16 residues. The V gene's germline CDR1 is MNHEY and CDR2 SVGEGT. The CDR3 region has the DNA TGTGCCAGCAGTTACATCTCCCCGGACAGGGAATATGGCTACACCTTC. Translated: CASSYISPDREYGYTF.

The chain joins TRBV7-2 to TRBJ1-2; D possibly corresponds to TRBD1 (6 bases). CDR3 length equals 14 residues. The V gene's germline CDR1 is SGHTA and CDR2 FQGNSA. Trimming pared 7 bases from V and 2 bases from J, leaving 14 bases between. The CDR3 reads CASTSDSLNYGYTF. The CDR3 DNA reads TGTGCCAGCACCTCGGACAGCTTAAACTATGGCTACACCTTC. The whole variable domain, filled in from reference TRBV7-2 and TRBJ1-2, reads GAGVSQSPSNKVTEKGKDVELRCDPISGHTALYWYRQSLGQGLEFLIYFQGNSAPDKSGLPSDRFSAERTGGSVSTLTIQRTQQEDSAVYLCASTSDSLNYGYTFGSGTRLTVV.

This clonotype was seen repeatedly, ten times or more. This chain joins TRBV12-3 or TRBV12-4 and TRBJ1-6, with 7 bases lining up with TRBD1. The CDR3 extends over 15 amino acids. The junction had 8 bases not matched to a gene; V was cut back by 5 bases and J by 7 bases. The CDR3 region has the DNA TGTGCCAGCAGTACACAGGGGAACACGAATTCACCCCTCCACTTT. This translates into CASSTQGNTNSPLHF.

This clonotype was picked up a small number of times. V gene TRBV6-2 or TRBV6-3 combines with J gene TRBJ2-3; TRBD2 agrees at 9 bases. Germline-derived CDR1 and CDR2 are MNHEY and SVGEGT. V was clipped by 2 bases and J by 2 bases; unmatched bases: 17. This CDR3 is 20 amino acids long. The CDR3 loop is CASSYPTRSSSGAHTDTQYF. CDR3 nucleotides: TGTGCCAGCAGTTACCCAACCCGTTCTTCTAGCGGGGCTCACACAGATACGCAGTATTTT.

Ten or more counts support this clonotype. The CDR3 here is CASSSGDARNLIRYGYTF. The CDR3 region has the DNA TGTGCCAGCAGCTCGGGGGACGCCCGAAATCTTATCCGCTATGGCTACACCTTC. The chain combines TRBV7-9 with TRBJ1-2; maybe TRBD1 (5 bases). Trimming cost V 4 bases and J 4 bases, with 25 bases left between them. In germline, CDR1 is SEHNR, CDR2 FQNEAQ (reference sequence). This CDR3 has 18 residues.

This clonotype has ten or more counts. V is TRBV7-9 and J is TRBJ1-1; D is unresolved. Between the trimmed V and J ends, which lost 4 bases and 2 bases, there was a span of 5 bases. Germline CDR1 reads SEHNR; CDR2 reads FQNEAQ (reference sequence). The CDR3 consists of 12 residues. The CDR3 reads CASSSVNTEAFF. The CDR3 coding sequence is TGTGCCAGCAGCTCTGTTAACACTGAAGCTTTCTTT. Combining the CDR3 with reference TRBV7-9 and TRBJ1-1 gives the whole variable domain DTGVSQNPRHKITKRGQNVTFRCDPISEHNRLYWYRQTLGQGPEFLTYFQNEAQLEKSRLLSDRFSAERPKGSFSTLEIQRTEQGDSAMYLCASSSVNTEAFFGQGTRLTVV.